This TCR beta chain was profiled in a study of blood T cell repertoires in COVID-19. The wider study: Specimens from acute and convalescent COVID-19 originated in the United States, Italy and Spain.

Sequencing used immunoSEQ multiplex PCR; TCRdb keeps in-frame clones, though not all of them. This table holds about 180,000 clones, about 89% found once. The CDR3 loop spans 16 amino acids. CDR1 is MDHEN, CDR2 SYDVKM, per germline. The V end lost 2 bases, the J end lost 0 bases, and 14 bases lay between the germline ends. V is TRBV28 and J is TRBJ2-7; D is possibly TRBD1 (5 bases). Sample: peripheral blood. This receptor was taken from a man aged 18 to 30 who had recovered from COVID-19. The CDR3 DNA sequence: TGTGCCAGCAGTTTACCTACAGGTTGGACCTCCTACGAGCAGTACTTC. The encoded protein is CASSLPTGWTSYEQYF. The full variable domain, in which reference TRBV28 and TRBJ2-7 provide the parts outside the CDR3, is DVKVTQSSRYLVKRTGEKVFLECVQDMDHENMFWYRQDPGLGLRLIYFSYDVKMKEKGDIPEGYSVSREKKERFSLILESASTNQTSMYLCASSLPTGWTSYEQYFGPGTRLTVT.